This TCR beta chain was profiled in a study of T-cell reconstitution after alpha-beta-depleted transplantation in children. Construction of the TCRbeta library involved unique molecular identifiers. TCRdb reprocessed the PCR reads via MiXCR and lists one record per CDR3 protein. The sample carries about 400,000 distinct CDR3 sequences, roughly 21% recorded once. This clonotype was observed a handful of times. This receptor was obtained from a human donor who donated a stem cell graft to a child with acute myeloid leukemia. The specimen comprised PBMCs from the stem cell graft donor, sampled from the stem cell graft.

CDR3: CSASYSGPNTGELFF. Written as DNA, the CDR3 is TGCAGTGCTAGTTACAGTGGACCGAACACCGGGGAGCTGTTTTTT. The chain employs TRBV20-1 and TRBJ2-2; D is undetermined. Deletions cut 3 bases from V and 0 bases from J, with 11 bases between. Germline lookup yields CDR1 DFQATT and CDR2 SNEGSKA (reference sequence). The CDR3 totals 15 residues.